This T cell receptor (beta chain) was sequenced during a study of cytomegalovirus exposure and HLA in healthy donors. The protocol was immunoSEQ multiplex PCR, while the TCRdb copy is restricted to in-frame clones and leaves out a portion. The repertoire holds 150,000 to 200,000 clones, with less than 95% as singletons. The length of the CDR3 is 13 residues. Germline CDR1 is SEHNR and CDR2 is FQNEAQ (reference sequence). V was trimmed by 2 bases and J by 3 bases, leaving 4 bases between them. The chain is built from TRBV7-9 and TRBJ2-2; D remains ambiguous. Sequenced: PBMCs. This TCR came from a woman between 18 and 29 years old in good health and CMV-seropositive. The CDR3 bases are TGTGCCAGCAGCTTACTTTACACCGGGGAGCTGTTTTTT. Its protein is CASSLLYTGELFF.